The entry that follows covers one TCR beta chain sequence. The V end lost 1 base, the J end lost 9 bases, and 10 bases lay between the germline ends. CDR1 and CDR2 from the germline V gene are SGHTA and FQGTGA. The CDR3 spans 13 residues. Study processing details: Reference gene primer amplification in the assay estimated nucleated cell counts. Libraries were prepared by immunoSEQ multiplex PCR; TCRdb keeps only in-frame clonotypes and omits some of them. V, J and clone size derive from that table, while D and trimming were established from the DNA sequence. The top ten clones hold approximately 5.9% of a sample with tens of thousands of clones, more than 75% of them seen once. This sample is part of a study of blood T cell repertoires in COVID-19. Study in general: The United States, Italy and Spain supplied acute and convalescent COVID-19 samples. Sample material is recorded as cDNA or gDNA derived from T cells, B-cell-depleted T cells, or PBMCs.

The sequencing input was peripheral blood. The gene calls are TRBV7-3 and TRBJ2-4; the D is unclear. The clonotype was recovered from a human donor in a cohort sampled during active COVID-19. CDR3 in amino acids: CASSLKAPGIQYF. DNA of the CDR3: TGTGCCAGCAGCTTAAAGGCGCCAGGCATTCAGTACTTC.